This T cell receptor (beta chain) appears in the sequencing data of a study of blood T cell repertoires in COVID-19. Study-level information: Italy, Spain and the United States were the sources of the convalescent and acute COVID-19 samples. T cells, B-cell-depleted T cells, or PBMCs provided the cDNA or gDNA that served as material.

The V gene's germline CDR1 is GTSNPN and CDR2 SVGIG (reference sequence). Trimming cost V 2 bases and J 9 bases, with 23 bases left between them. The CDR3 is 15 amino acids. In the original analysis: Estimated nucleated cell counts came from reference gene primer amplification. Using immunoSEQ multiplex PCR, the repertoire was profiled, and TCRdb retains in-frame clones only, with some absent. The D gene and trimming were derived from the DNA, and the V and J assignments and clone size from that table. The data hold roughly 78,000 clones, with 86% observed a single time. This chain joins TRBV30 and TRBJ2-7; maybe TRBD1 (6 bases). The clonotype was recovered from a woman in her fifties or sixties with acute or convalescent COVID-19. The sequencing sample was made of peripheral blood. The DNA for the CDR3 is TGTGCCTGGAGTCCGAGACAGGCCCGGGGTCGTGGGCAGTACTTC. Translated, it gives CAWSPRQARGRGQYF.